These 9 T cell receptor beta chains share one sample of origin, sequenced in a study of T cell changes during pregnancy in multiple sclerosis (dated by TCRdb to the late 2010s). Library creation used the immunoSEQ multiplex PCR assay. TCRdb stores this immuneACCESS table with in-frame sequences only. Part of the clones is absent; in the studies checked, under half of the shortfall reflects unresolved V genes, and no reason is known for the rest. The sample table shows around 80,000 clones, and nearly 95% are seen once. 1.1% of the sample rests with the top ten. This specimen consisted of peripheral blood, obtained in the second trimester of pregnancy. All receptors derive from a female donor with multiple sclerosis, enrolled in a pregnancy study.

This chain joins TRBV9 and TRBJ2-7; 12 bases map to TRBD2. Unmatched junction bases numbered 0, after V lost 0 bases and J lost 2 bases. This CDR3 has 15 residues. CDR1 is SGDLS and CDR2 is YYNGEE in the germline V gene. The CDR3 reads CASSVGTSGTYEQYF. CDR3 sequence (DNA): TGTGCCAGCAGCGTAGGGACTAGCGGGACCTACGAGCAGTACTTC.

This chain's CDR3 is CASSVSPTYEQYF. CDR3 in DNA: TGTGCCAGCAGCGTATCCCCAACCTACGAGCAGTACTTC. This chain joins TRBV9 and TRBJ2-7; the D is unclear. CDR3 length: 13 residues. Germline V gene data show CDR1 as SGDLS and CDR2 as YYNGEE. Deletions cut 1 base from V and 2 bases from J, with 7 bases between.

This chain joins TRBV6-1 and TRBJ1-2, with D perhaps matching TRBD1 (5 bases). From germline, CDR1 is MNHNS and CDR2 SASEGT. V gave up 2 bases and J gave up 1 base, with 5 bases separating them. The CDR3 runs to 13 residues. As DNA, the CDR3 is TGTGCCAGCAGTGAACAGGGTAACTATGGCTACACCTTC. Its translation: CASSEQGNYGYTF.

The chain has TRBV5-6 and TRBJ1-2; TRBD1 matches at 9 bases. The ends lost 0 bases at V and 4 bases at J; junction bases unmatched: 7. The CDR3 extends over 16 amino acids. In germline, CDR1 is SGHDT, CDR2 YYEEEE. CDR3 nucleotides: TGTGCCAGCAGCTTGGGCCCCACAGGGGGCGGCTATGGCTACACCTTC. This sequence encodes CASSLGPTGGGYGYTF. Complete variable domain (other parts from reference TRBV5-6 and TRBJ1-2): DAGVTQSPTHLIKTRGQQVTLRCSPKSGHDTVSWYQQALGQGPQFIFQYYEEEERQRGNFPDRFSGHQFPNYSSELNVNALLLGDSALYLCASSLGPTGGGYGYTFGSGTRLTVV.

The gene calls are TRBV6-6 and TRBJ2-1; 11 nucleotides align to TRBD1. This CDR3 has 14 residues. The V gene's germline CDR1 is MNHNY and CDR2 SVGAGI (reference sequence). V trimming: 4 bases; J trimming: 8 bases; junction bases outside the gene matches: 4. In DNA, the CDR3 is TGTGCCAGCAGTTTCGGACAGGGGGCGTATGAGCAGTTCTTC. As protein: CASSFGQGAYEQFF.

This chain uses TRBV7-9 with TRBJ2-6; D remains ambiguous. CDR1 is SEHNR and CDR2 is FQNEAQ in the germline V gene (reference sequence). The CDR3 has 13 residues. V shed 9 bases and J shed 4 bases, with 10 bases lying between them. This CDR3 is CASLFVGANVLTF. In DNA form, the CDR3 reads TGTGCCAGTCTCTTCGTAGGGGCCAACGTCCTGACTTTC.

The J gene is TRBJ1-2, the V gene TRBV7-3; 11 nucleotides match TRBD1. This CDR3 has 14 amino acids. Germline assignment: CDR1 SGHTA and CDR2 FQGTGA. The V segment lost 5 bases and the J segment 7 bases; nucleotides outside the gene matches: 6. CDR3 DNA sequence: TGTGCCAGCAGCCCGGACAGGGGGCGGGGTGGCTACACCTTC. Encoded protein: CASSPDRGRGGYTF. The full variable domain, its missing parts supplied by reference TRBV7-3 and TRBJ1-2, is GAGVSQTPSNKVTEKGKYVELRCDPISGHTALYWYRQSLGQGPEFLIYFQGTGAADDSGLPNDRFFAVRPEGSVSTLKIQRTERGDSAVYLCASSPDRGRGGYTFGSGTRLTVV.

The chain employs TRBV10-3 and TRBJ2-3; TRBD2 aligns across 9 bases. After removal of 3 bases from V and 3 bases from J, the junction contained 7 bases not matched to a gene. The CDR3 is made up of 16 amino acids. Germline lookup yields CDR1 ENHRY and CDR2 SYGVKD. The CDR3 nucleotides are TGTGCCATCAGTGAAATAGCGGGAGTCGGGACAGATACGCAGTATTTT. As protein: CAISEIAGVGTDTQYF.

V gene TRBV30 combines with J gene TRBJ1-1, with 10 bases matching TRBD1. The V and J ends lost 2 bases and 4 bases, in that order; junction bases with no gene match: 4. Germline CDR1 and CDR2: GTSNPN and SVGIG (reference sequence). The CDR3 length is 14 residues. The CDR3 sequence: CAWSRGQGRTEAFF. CDR3 bases: TGTGCCTGGAGTAGGGGACAGGGGCGCACTGAAGCTTTCTTT.